This entry features one T cell receptor beta chain sequence. The antigen is unknown. TCR alpha and TCR beta cDNA libraries carrying sample barcodes and UMIs came from 5'RACE with constant-segment primers. TCRdb ran MiXCR on the 5' RACE reads and lists one entry per CDR3 protein. The sample holds some 450,000 distinct CDR3 sequences, about a sixth seen once. The data were taken from a study of T-cell memory formation after mild COVID-19. Study conclusions and caveats: Clones that contracted clustered mainly in CM and EM if CD4+ and in EMRA if CD8+. Pre-infection memory carried some responding clones, suggesting that cross-reactive memory joined.

Germline-derived CDR1 and CDR2 are MNHEY and SVGEGT. Unmatched junction bases numbered 8, after V lost 6 bases and J lost 1 base. The CDR3 spans 16 residues. This chain joins TRBV6-2 or TRBV6-3 and TRBJ2-3, with 9 nucleotides matching TRBD2. The receptor's source is a man in his late teens or twenties who had mild COVID-19 (a few samples of this study predate the infection). Cell type and time point are not known. The material sequenced was PBMCs or a T cell subset sorted from them (not recorded which). The CDR3 nucleotides read TGTGCCAGCAGCCCCCATAGCGGGGGCCGCACAGATACGCAGTATTTT. Amino acid sequence: CASSPHSGGRTDTQYF.